The 3 T cell receptor beta chains in this list originate from one sample, sequenced in a study of T cell repertoires in cytomegalovirus infection. These receptors have no known antigen. TCRdb re-analysed the reads in MiXCR, keeping a single row per CDR3 protein. The sample comprises around 900,000 distinct CDR3 sequences, around 30% of which are singletons, and about 14% rests with the top ten. This sample comprised cultured CD8+ T cells from PBMCs, obtained from culture after CMV antigen stimulation. The source is a human donor in good health (CMV status not recorded). Some clones in this sample may be carry-over from other donors' samples.

There are a few counts of this clonotype. The chain uses TRBV7-9 and TRBJ1-1; no firm D call. This CDR3 comprises 13 residues. Germline CDR1 and CDR2: SEHNR and FQNEAQ (reference sequence). Trimming removed 4 bases at V and 4 bases at J, with 10 bases between. The CDR3 DNA follows: TGTGCCAGCAGCTGGAGTGCGGGCACTGAAGCTTTCTTT. This sequence encodes CASSWSAGTEAFF.

The genes are TRBV4-2 and TRBJ2-3, with TRBD2 matching over 10 bases. Germline V gene sequence: CDR1 LGHNA, CDR2 YNFKEQ. J lost 3 bases, V lost 0 bases, and 9 bases had no gene match. CDR3 size: 18 residues. CDR3 amino acids: CASSQDQEAGGLTDTQYF. DNA for the CDR3: TGTGCCAGCAGCCAAGATCAGGAAGCGGGGGGGCTGACAGATACGCAGTATTTT.

The V and J genes are TRBV6-1 and TRBJ1-5, with TRBD1 as a possible D gene (6 bases). V was shortened by 4 bases and J by 3 bases, with 13 bases between the two germline ends. The germline CDR1 and CDR2 sequences are MNHNS and SASEGT. The CDR3 spans 15 residues. This CDR3 is CASSGFGQNNQPQHF. The CDR3 nucleotides are TGTGCCAGCAGTGGGTTCGGACAGAACAATCAGCCCCAGCATTTT.